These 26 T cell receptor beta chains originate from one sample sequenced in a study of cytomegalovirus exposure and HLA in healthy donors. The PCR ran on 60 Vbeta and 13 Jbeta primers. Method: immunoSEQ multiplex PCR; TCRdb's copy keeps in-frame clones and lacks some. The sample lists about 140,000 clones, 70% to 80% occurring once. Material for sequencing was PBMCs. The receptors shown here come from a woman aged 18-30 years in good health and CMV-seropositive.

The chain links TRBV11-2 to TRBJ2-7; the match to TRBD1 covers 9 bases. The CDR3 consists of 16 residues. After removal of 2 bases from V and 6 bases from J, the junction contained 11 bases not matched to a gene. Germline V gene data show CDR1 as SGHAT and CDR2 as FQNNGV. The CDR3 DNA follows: TGTGCCAGCAGCTTATTCAGACCGGGACAGGGAGGCGAGCAGTACTTC. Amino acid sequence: CASSLFRPGQGGEQYF.

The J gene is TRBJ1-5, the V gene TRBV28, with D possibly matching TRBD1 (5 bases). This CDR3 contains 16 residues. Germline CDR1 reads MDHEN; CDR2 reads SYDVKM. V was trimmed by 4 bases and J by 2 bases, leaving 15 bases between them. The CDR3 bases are TGTGCCAGCAGTTCGGGACGGGGAGGGGGCAATCAGCCCCAGCATTTT. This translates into CASSSGRGGGNQPQHF.

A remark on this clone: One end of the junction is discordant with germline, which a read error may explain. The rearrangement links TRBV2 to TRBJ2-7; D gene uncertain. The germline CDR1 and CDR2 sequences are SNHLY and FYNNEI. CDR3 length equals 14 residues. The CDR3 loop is CASSEQVNSHEQYF. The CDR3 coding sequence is TGTGCCAGCAGTGAACAGGTCAACTCCCACGAGCAGTACTTC. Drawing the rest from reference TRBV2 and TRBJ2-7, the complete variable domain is EPEVTQTPSHQVTQMGQEVILRCVPISNHLYFYWYRQILGQKVEFLVSFYNNEISEKSEIFDDQFSVERPDGSNFTLKIRSTKLEDSAMYFCASSEQVNSHEQYFGPGTRLTVT.

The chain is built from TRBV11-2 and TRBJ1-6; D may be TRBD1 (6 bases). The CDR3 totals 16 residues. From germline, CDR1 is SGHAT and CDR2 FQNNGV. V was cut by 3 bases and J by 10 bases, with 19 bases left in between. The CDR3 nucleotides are TGTGCCAGCAGCTTGGGGGCTGAGACAGGTTCGTCACCCCTCCACTTT. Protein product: CASSLGAETGSSPLHF.

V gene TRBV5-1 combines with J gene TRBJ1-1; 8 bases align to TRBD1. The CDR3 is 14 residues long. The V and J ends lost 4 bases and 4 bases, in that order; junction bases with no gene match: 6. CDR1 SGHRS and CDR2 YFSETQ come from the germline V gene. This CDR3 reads CASSLGQGRTEAFF. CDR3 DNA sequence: TGCGCCAGCAGCCTTGGACAGGGACGCACTGAAGCTTTCTTT.

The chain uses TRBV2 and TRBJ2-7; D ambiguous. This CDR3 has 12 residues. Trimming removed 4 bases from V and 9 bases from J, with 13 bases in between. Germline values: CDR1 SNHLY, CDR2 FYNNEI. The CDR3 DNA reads TGTGCCAGCAGTGTTTCCCGCCGAGGGCAGTACTTC. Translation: CASSVSRRGQYF. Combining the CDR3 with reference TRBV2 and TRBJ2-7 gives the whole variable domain EPEVTQTPSHQVTQMGQEVILRCVPISNHLYFYWYRQILGQKVEFLVSFYNNEISEKSEIFDDQFSVERPDGSNFTLKIRSTKLEDSAMYFCASSVSRRGQYFGPGTRLTVT.

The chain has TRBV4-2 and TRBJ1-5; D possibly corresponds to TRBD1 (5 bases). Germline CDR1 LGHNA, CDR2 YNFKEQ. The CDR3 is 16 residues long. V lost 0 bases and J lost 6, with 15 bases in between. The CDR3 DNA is TGTGCCAGCAGCCAAGATCCTGGGCAGGGAGGTCAGCCCCAGCATTTT. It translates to CASSQDPGQGGQPQHF.

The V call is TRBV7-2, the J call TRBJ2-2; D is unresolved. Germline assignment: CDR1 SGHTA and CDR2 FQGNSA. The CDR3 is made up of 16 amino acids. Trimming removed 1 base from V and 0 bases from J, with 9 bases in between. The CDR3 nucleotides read TGTGCCAGCAGCTTAGTCCGCAGTCCGAACACCGGGGAGCTGTTTTTT. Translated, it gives CASSLVRSPNTGELFF.

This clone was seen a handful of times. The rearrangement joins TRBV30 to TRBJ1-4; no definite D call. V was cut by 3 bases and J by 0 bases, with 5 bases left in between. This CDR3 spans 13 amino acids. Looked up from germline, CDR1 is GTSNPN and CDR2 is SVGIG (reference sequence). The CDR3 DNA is TGTGCCTGGAGGTCCTCAACTAATGAAAAACTGTTTTTT. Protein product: CAWRSSTNEKLFF.

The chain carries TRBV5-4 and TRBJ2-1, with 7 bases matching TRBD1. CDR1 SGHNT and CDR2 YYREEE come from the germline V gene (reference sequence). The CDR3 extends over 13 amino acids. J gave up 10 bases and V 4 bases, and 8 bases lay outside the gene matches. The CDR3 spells CASSEDRRREQFF. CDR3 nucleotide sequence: TGTGCCAGCAGCGAGGACAGGCGTCGAGAGCAGTTCTTC.

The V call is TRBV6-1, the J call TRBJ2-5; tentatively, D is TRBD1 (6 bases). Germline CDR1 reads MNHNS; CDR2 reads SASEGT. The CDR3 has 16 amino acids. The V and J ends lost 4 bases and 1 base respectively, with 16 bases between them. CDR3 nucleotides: TGTGCCAGCAGTGCAAAGCAGGGCAGGGGCCAAGAGACCCAGTACTTC. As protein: CASSAKQGRGQETQYF.

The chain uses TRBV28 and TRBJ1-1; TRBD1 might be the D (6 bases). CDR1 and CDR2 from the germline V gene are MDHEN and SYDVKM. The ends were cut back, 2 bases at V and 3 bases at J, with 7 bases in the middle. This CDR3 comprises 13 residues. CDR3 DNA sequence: TGTGCCAGCAGTTTACAGGGGCACACTGAAGCTTTCTTT. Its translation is CASSLQGHTEAFF. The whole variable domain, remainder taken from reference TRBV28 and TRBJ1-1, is DVKVTQSSRYLVKRTGEKVFLECVQDMDHENMFWYRQDPGLGLRLIYFSYDVKMKEKGDIPEGYSVSREKKERFSLILESASTNQTSMYLCASSLQGHTEAFFGQGTRLTVV.

Here the CDR3 reads CASRGGGQYNSPLHF. The CDR3 DNA sequence: TGTGCCAGCAGAGGCGGGGGGCAATATAATTCACCCCTCCACTTT. The chain carries TRBV6-1 and TRBJ1-6; the D gene is possibly TRBD1 (6 bases). The V end lost 6 bases, the J end lost 4 bases, and 13 bases lay between the germline ends. The CDR3 is made up of 15 amino acids. Per germline, CDR1 MNHNS and CDR2 SASEGT.

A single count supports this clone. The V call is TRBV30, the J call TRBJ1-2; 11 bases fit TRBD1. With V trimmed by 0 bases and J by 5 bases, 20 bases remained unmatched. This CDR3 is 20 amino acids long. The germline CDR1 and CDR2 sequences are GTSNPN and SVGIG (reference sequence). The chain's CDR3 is CAWSVLGQGASSSSRYGYTF. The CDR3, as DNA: TGTGCCTGGAGTGTACTAGGACAGGGGGCGAGTTCGAGTTCGAGGTATGGCTACACCTTC.

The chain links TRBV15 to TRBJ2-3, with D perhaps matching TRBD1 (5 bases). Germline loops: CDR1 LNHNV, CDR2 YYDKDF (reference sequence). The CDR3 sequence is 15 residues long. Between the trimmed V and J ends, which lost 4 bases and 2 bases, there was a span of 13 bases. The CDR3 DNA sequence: TGTGCCACCAGCACACCCAGGGTGTTCACAGATACGCAGTATTTT. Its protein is CATSTPRVFTDTQYF.

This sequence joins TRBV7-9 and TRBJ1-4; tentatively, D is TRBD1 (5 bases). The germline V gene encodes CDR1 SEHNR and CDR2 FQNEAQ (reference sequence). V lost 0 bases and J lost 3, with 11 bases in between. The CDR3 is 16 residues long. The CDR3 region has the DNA TGTGCCAGCAGCTTAGCCTTGACAGCGTCTAATGAAAAACTGTTTTTT. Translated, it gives CASSLALTASNEKLFF.

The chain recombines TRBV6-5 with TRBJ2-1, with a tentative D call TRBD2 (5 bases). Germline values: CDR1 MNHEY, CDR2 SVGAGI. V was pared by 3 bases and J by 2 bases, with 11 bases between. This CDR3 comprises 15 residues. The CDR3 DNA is TGTGCCAGCAGTTATAAAGGGAGTCCCTACAATGAGCAGTTCTTC. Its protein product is CASSYKGSPYNEQFF.

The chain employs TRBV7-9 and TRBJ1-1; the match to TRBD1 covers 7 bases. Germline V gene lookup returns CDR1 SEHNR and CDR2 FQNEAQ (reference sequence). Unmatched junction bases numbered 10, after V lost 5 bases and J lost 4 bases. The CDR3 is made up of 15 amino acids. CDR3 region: CASSHDRDGSTEAFF. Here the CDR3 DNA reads TGTGCCAGCAGCCACGACAGGGACGGGAGCACTGAAGCTTTCTTT.

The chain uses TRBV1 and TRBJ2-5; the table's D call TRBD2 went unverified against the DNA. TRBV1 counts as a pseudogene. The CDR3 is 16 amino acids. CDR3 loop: CTSRPKHSGGVKTQYF. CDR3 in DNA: TGCACCAGCAGACCGAAGCATAGCGGGGGGGTAAAGACCCAGTACTTC.

The CDR3 DNA reads TGTGCCACCAGGACAGGGGGAAGCGAGCAGTACTTC. Its translation is CATRTGGSEQYF. This sequence joins TRBV15 and TRBJ2-5, with TRBD1 identical over 9 bases. The J call could be wrong; TRBJ2-7 is a better fit for the DNA end. This CDR3 is 12 amino acids long. Germline V gene lookup returns CDR1 LNHNV and CDR2 YYDKDF (reference sequence).

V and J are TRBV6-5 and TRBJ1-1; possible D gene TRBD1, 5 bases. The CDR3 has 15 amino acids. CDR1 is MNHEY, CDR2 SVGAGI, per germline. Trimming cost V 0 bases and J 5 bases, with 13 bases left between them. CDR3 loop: CASSYSRTLGTEAFF. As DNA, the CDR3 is TGTGCCAGCAGTTACTCGAGGACACTCGGTACTGAAGCTTTCTTT.

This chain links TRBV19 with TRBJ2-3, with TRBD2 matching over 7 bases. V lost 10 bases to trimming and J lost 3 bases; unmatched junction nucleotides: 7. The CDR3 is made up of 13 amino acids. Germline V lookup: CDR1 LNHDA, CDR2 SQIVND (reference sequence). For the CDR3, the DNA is TGTGCCACCGCAGCGGGGCTGACAGATACGCAGTATTTT. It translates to CATAAGLTDTQYF.

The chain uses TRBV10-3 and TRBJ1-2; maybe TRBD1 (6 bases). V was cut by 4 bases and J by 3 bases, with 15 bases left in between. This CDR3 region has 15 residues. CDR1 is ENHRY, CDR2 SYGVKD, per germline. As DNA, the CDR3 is TGTGCCATCAGTGTACAGGGTGCGGCTTACTATGGCTACACCTTC. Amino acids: CAISVQGAAYYGYTF.

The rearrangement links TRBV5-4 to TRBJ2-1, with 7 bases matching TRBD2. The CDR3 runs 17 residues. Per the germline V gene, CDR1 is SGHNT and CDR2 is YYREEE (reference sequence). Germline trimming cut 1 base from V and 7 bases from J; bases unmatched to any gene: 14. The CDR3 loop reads CASSLSVFAGASNEQFF. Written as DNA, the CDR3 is TGTGCCAGCAGCTTGTCCGTTTTCGCGGGAGCCTCAAATGAGCAGTTCTTC.

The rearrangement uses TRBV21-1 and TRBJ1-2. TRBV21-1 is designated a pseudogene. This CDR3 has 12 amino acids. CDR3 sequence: CASSKVRYGYTF. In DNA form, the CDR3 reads TGTGCCAGCAGCAAAGTTCGCTATGGCTACACCTTC.

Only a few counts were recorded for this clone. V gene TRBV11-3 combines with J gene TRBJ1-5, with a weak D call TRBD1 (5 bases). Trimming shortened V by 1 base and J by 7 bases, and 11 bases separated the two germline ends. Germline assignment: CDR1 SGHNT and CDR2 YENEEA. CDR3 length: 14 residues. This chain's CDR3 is CASSLAGFGQPQHF. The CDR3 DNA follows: TGTGCCAGCAGCTTAGCAGGGTTTGGCCAGCCCCAGCATTTT.